This entry concerns a single TCR beta chain. This sample stems from a study of blood T cell repertoires in COVID-19. Participants came from about 24 US areas, aged roughly 18 to 95 years. Clinical histories supplied by participants themselves formed the basis of cohort assignment. The CDR3 is 14 amino acids. The V gene's germline CDR1 is MNHEY and CDR2 SVGAGI. V lost 7 bases and J lost 4; bases outside the gene matches: 5. Method: immunoSEQ multiplex PCR; TCRdb's copy keeps in-frame clones and lacks some. The data show some 330,000 clones, around 87% seen once. The clonotype comes from a man in his forties or fifties in a cohort exposed to, infected with or recovered from COVID-19 (not recorded which). Sequencing used PBMCs or T cells enriched from blood (not recorded which). This chain links TRBV6-5 with TRBJ2-1, with 9 bases matching TRBD2. The CDR3 spells CASKGTSRYNEQFF. CDR3 DNA: TGTGCCAGCAAAGGGACTAGCAGATACAATGAGCAGTTCTTC.